This TCR beta chain was recorded in a study of blood T cell repertoires in COVID-19. About the research overall: Researchers got acute and convalescent COVID-19 samples from the United States, Italy and Spain. In each case, the material was cDNA or gDNA derived from T cells, B-cell-depleted T cells, or PBMCs.

Per the authors' pipeline: Quantification of nucleated cells was approximated via reference gene primer amplification. Profiling relied on immunoSEQ multiplex PCR, and the TCRdb table lists in-frame clones only, not all of them. V, J and clone size are taken as reported in that table, and D and trimming were inferred from the DNA itself. The sample includes fewer than 250,000 clones, roughly nine tenths of them seen just once. V lost 5 bases, J lost 2 bases, and 13 bases lay in between. Germline values: CDR1 SGHVS, CDR2 FNYEAQ. The CDR3 has 16 amino acids. This TCR derives from a woman aged 45-60 years with acute or convalescent COVID-19. The chain joins TRBV7-6 to TRBJ2-6, with a weak D call TRBD1 (5 bases). Sequencing input: peripheral blood. The CDR3, as DNA: TGTGCCAGCAGCCCCAGGGCCGGTACTGGGGCCAACGTCCTGACTTTC. This sequence encodes CASSPRAGTGANVLTF.